Given below is one TCR beta chain in context. Its antigen target is currently unknown. The junction departs from germline at one end; a sequencing error may be responsible. The data derive from a study of OX40 agonist ivuxolimab in advanced cancers. For the study in its entirety: Ivuxolimab was a fully human IgG2 agonistic monoclonal antibody targeting the costimulatory receptor OX40 (CD134). Intravenous ivuxolimab was administered to patients every 2 weeks at six dose levels: 0.01, 0.1, 0.3, 1.5, 3 and 10 mg/kg. Among the roughly 52 dose-escalation patients, about 20 had hepatocellular carcinoma, some 15 melanoma, 9 renal cell carcinoma and 9 head and neck cancer. In the dose-escalation cohort, 82.7% of patients were male, and the mean age was 60 years with a range of about 20 to 79. Patients were allowed to have had prior anti-PD-1, anti-PD-L1 or anti-CTLA-4 therapy, and approximately 40% of the dose-escalation patients had been treated with checkpoint inhibitors. Partial responses were achieved by three dose-escalation patients, of whom one had hepatocellular carcinoma and two had cutaneous melanoma. The point of sequencing TCRbeta in the periphery was to test whether ivuxolimab changed TCR sequence diversity and drove clonal T-cell expansion. The paper reports the monotherapy dose-escalation portion (N of about 50 patients) of the phase I ivuxolimab trial.

In the germline V gene, CDR1 corresponds to LGHNA and CDR2 to YNFKEQ. Spanning cysteine to phenylalanine, the CDR3 consists of 19 amino acids. Only the CDR3 part of the read is kept: 57 bases, read in frame from the first base. The trial excluded patients who had a history of autoimmune disease or were on systemic immunosuppression. In every dose cohort, peripheral blood was drawn for TCR sequencing at baseline, cycle 4 day 1, and cycle 7 day 1. The samples were taken from a phase I, first-in-human, multicenter, open-label dose-escalation trial of ivuxolimab. Adults with locally advanced or metastatic melanoma, renal cell, hepatocellular, or head and neck squamous cell carcinoma were enrolled in the trial. Before TCR sequencing, CD4+ T cells and CD8+ T cells were sorted from peripheral blood as separate populations. Genomic DNA was extracted from sorted cells for sequencing of the TCRbeta CDR3 region. TCRbeta CDR3 regions were sequenced using the immunoSEQ Assay. The table comes from immuneACCESS by way of TCRdb, which keeps in-frame sequences with V and J called. Part of the clones is missing from these tables; in studies checked, under half for an unresolved V gene and the rest for unknown reasons. The sample includes tens of thousands of clones, with nearly 85% observed a single time. Jointly, the top ten make up roughly 7.1% of the sample.

What the authors observed across the whole study: The antigen specificity of the peripheral T cells that underwent clonal expansion was not determined. Low levels of normalized T-cell clonal expansion were also seen in some patients who did not respond. At doses of 0.1 to 3.0 mg/kg, clonal expansion of both CD4+ and CD8+ blood T cells was observed from baseline to week 6. In the 0.1-3.0 mg/kg groups, partial responders had among the lowest normalized peripheral clonal expansion, particularly in CD8+ T cells. After ivuxolimab, CD8+ T cells had more expanded clones than CD4+ T cells on average.

The chain uses TRBV4-2 and TRBJ1-6; the D gene is unclear. Sequencing used CD4+ or CD8+ T cells sorted from blood, obtained in a trial of the OX40 agonist ivuxolimab. The sequence derives from an adult with an advanced solid tumor such as melanoma, head and neck, liver or kidney cancer. The bases read TGTACCAGCAGCCAAGCTGGCGGACGGGGAAGCTCCTATAATTCACCCCTCTACTTT. It encodes CTSSQAGGRGSSYNSPLYF.